A selection of T cell receptor beta chains follows, all from one sample in a study of OX40 agonist ivuxolimab in advanced cancers. The method was immunoSEQ multiplex PCR; TCRdb's version includes in-frame clones alone and lacks a portion of them. Altogether 55,000 to 70,000 clones are present, roughly four fifths being singletons, with the ten largest covering around 3.3%. Sequencing was performed on CD4+ or CD8+ T cells sorted from blood, taken in a trial of the OX40 agonist ivuxolimab. The receptor source for this set is an adult with an advanced solid tumor such as melanoma, head and neck, liver or kidney cancer. The CDR3 runs from the conserved cysteine through the conserved F or W. The D gene is left open where the match is weak. Expanded clones get a size class; other rows say once, few or many, or leave the size out.

cdr3_nt	cdr3_aa	v_call	clone_size	d_call	j_call
TGCAGCGTTGCCCCCATCTCAACTAGCGGGCAAGAGACCCAGTACTTC	CSVAPISTSGQETQYF	TRBV29-1	NA	TRBD2	TRBJ2-5
TGTGCCAGCAGTTTATCCTGGGGCGGGACAGTAAGCTACGAGCAGTACTTC	CASSLSWGGTVSYEQYF	TRBV28	NA	NA	TRBJ2-7
TGCAGCGTGGATAGCCAGACAGGGGGCGTGCAGTACTTC	CSVDSQTGGVQYF	TRBV29-1	once	TRBD1	TRBJ2-7
TGCGCCAGCAGCCCTGAAGAAGGAGCCAATCAGCCCCAGCATTTT	CASSPEEGANQPQHF	TRBV5-1	few	NA	TRBJ1-5
TGCGCCAGCAGCTTGCAAACCGAGAACACTGAAGCTTTCTTT	CASSLQTENTEAFF	TRBV5-1	NA	NA	TRBJ1-1
TGTGCCAGCAGCGCCGACAGCGAAAAACTGTTTTTT	CASSADSEKLFF	TRBV9	once	NA	TRBJ1-4
TGTGCCAGCTCGACGACAGGGGGAGACGAAAAACTGTTTTTT	CASSTTGGDEKLFF	TRBV28	NA	TRBD1	TRBJ1-4
TGTGCCAGCAGCTTAGGCCTGGGACAGGGAGACAATGAGCAGTTCTTC	CASSLGLGQGDNEQFF	TRBV13	NA	TRBD1	TRBJ2-1
TGTGCCAGCAGTTACTCAGGGACAGGGGGGTGGGAGACCCAGTACTTC	CASSYSGTGGWETQYF	TRBV6-5	NA	TRBD1	TRBJ2-5
TGTGCCAGCAGTGAAGCGGCCTTTGGTACAGGCTATGGCTACACCTTC	CASSEAAFGTGYGYTF	TRBV6-1	NA	NA	TRBJ1-2
TGTGCCAGCTCACCACCATCAGGGGGCTTAGGCGAGCAGTACTTC	CASSPPSGGLGEQYF	TRBV18	NA	TRBD1	TRBJ2-7
TGTGCCAGCTCACCAAACTCGGGGTCTGGAAACACCATATATTTT	CASSPNSGSGNTIYF	TRBV18	NA	NA	TRBJ1-3
TGTGCCAGCAGCACCGGGACTAGTGGATCAGATACGCAGTATTTT	CASSTGTSGSDTQYF	TRBV11-3	NA	TRBD2	TRBJ2-3
TGTGCCAGCAGCTTACAGGGAGAGCAGCCCCAGCATTTT	CASSLQGEQPQHF	TRBV7-9	NA	NA	TRBJ1-5
TGTGCCAGCAGGCCCGCCGGTGGCGGGGTTCAAGAGACCCAGTACTTC	CASRPAGGGVQETQYF	TRBV28	NA	NA	TRBJ2-5
TGTGCCAGCAGCCCGTACAGGGCAGCGGGGCGTAGCTCCTACGAGCAGTACTTC	CASSPYRAAGRSSYEQYF	TRBV7-8	NA	NA	TRBJ2-7
TGTGACACCAAGGTGGGCAGGCCTAACTATGGCTACACCTTC	CDTKVGRPNYGYTF	TRBV6-5	NA	NA	TRBJ1-2
TGTGCCAGTACCGGGACAGGGGGCGTCGAGACCCAGTACTTC	CASTGTGGVETQYF	TRBV2	few	TRBD1	TRBJ2-5
TGTGCCAGCACGACAGGGGGATGGGAGACCCAGTACTTC	CASTTGGWETQYF	TRBV2	NA	TRBD1	TRBJ2-5
TGTGCCAGCAGCCAACAGGGGTATTCACCCCTCCACTTT	CASSQQGYSPLHF	TRBV14	NA	NA	TRBJ1-6
TGCGCCAGCAGCAATACCACTTTGGACTATGGCTACACCTTC	CASSNTTLDYGYTF	TRBV5-1	once	NA	TRBJ1-2
TGTGCCAGCTCACCTTCCTCCGACAGGGTTTATGGCTACACCTTC	CASSPSSDRVYGYTF	TRBV18	NA	TRBD1	TRBJ1-2
TGCGCCAGCAGCTTGGAGGAGGGGGCAAGTGGAAACACCATATATTTT	CASSLEEGASGNTIYF	TRBV5-1	once	TRBD1	TRBJ1-3
TGTGCCAGCAACCCAGGGGGGGTATCCTACGAGCAGTACTTC	CASNPGGVSYEQYF	TRBV6-1	NA	NA	TRBJ2-7
TGTGCCAGCAGCTCCAGGGTACGGACTGAAGCTTTCTTT	CASSSRVRTEAFF	TRBV11-1	NA	NA	TRBJ1-1
TGTGCCAGCGGGTCCTATGGCTACACCTTC	CASGSYGYTF	TRBV28	few	NA	TRBJ1-2
TGTGCCAGCAACACTCGGGGGGGCCATGGAGATACGCAGTATTTT	CASNTRGGHGDTQYF	TRBV7-2	NA	TRBD2	TRBJ2-3
TGTGCCAGCAGTCTATGGAACACTGAAGCTTTCTTT	CASSLWNTEAFF	TRBV28	NA	NA	TRBJ1-1
TGTGCCTGGACCCGGGACGGAAATCAGCCCCAGCATTTT	CAWTRDGNQPQHF	TRBV30	few	NA	TRBJ1-5
TGTGCCAGCAGCTTCGACACTAGTTACAATGAGCAGTTCTTC	CASSFDTSYNEQFF	TRBV7-3	NA	NA	TRBJ2-1
TGTGCCAGCGGCCCCTCTAGCGGGGCCCAAGAGACCCAGTACTTC	CASGPSSGAQETQYF	TRBV11-1	NA	TRBD2	TRBJ2-5
TGTGCCAGCAGTCCGGCGGGGAATGAAAAACTGTTTTTT	CASSPAGNEKLFF	TRBV27	NA	NA	TRBJ1-4
TGTGCCAGCAGCTTCGCGGAGACCCAGTACTTC	CASSFAETQYF	TRBV7-2	NA	NA	TRBJ2-5
TGTGCCAGCAGCTCGGGACAGCCTGGAAACACCATATATTTT	CASSSGQPGNTIYF	TRBV7-2	NA	TRBD1	TRBJ1-3
TGTGCCAGCTCACCGGGACAGGGGGCCACCGGGGAGCTGTTTTTT	CASSPGQGATGELFF	TRBV18	NA	TRBD1	TRBJ2-2